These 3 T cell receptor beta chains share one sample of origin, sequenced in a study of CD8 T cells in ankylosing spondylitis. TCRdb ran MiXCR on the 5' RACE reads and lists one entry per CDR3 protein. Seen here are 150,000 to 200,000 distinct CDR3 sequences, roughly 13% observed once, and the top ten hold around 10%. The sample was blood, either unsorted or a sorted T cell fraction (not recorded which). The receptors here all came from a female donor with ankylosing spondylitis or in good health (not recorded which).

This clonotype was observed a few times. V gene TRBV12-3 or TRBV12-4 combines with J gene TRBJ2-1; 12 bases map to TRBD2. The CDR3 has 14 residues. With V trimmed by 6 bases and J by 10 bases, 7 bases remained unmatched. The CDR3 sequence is CASRTSGREREQFF. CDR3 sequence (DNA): TGTGCCAGCAGGACTAGCGGGAGAGAGAGGGAGCAGTTCTTC.

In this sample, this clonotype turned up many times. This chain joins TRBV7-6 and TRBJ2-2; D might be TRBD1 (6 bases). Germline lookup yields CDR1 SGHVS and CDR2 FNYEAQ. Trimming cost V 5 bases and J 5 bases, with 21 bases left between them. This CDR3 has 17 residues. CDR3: CASSHPQGFSRTGELFF. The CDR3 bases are TGTGCCAGCAGCCACCCACAGGGTTTCTCGAGAACCGGGGAGCTGTTTTTT. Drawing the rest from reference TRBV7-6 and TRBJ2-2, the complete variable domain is GAGVSQSPRYKVTKRGQDVALRCDPISGHVSLYWYRQALGQGPEFLTYFNYEAQQDKSGLPNDRFSAERPEGSISTLTIQRTEQRDSAMYRCASSHPQGFSRTGELFFGEGSRLTVL.

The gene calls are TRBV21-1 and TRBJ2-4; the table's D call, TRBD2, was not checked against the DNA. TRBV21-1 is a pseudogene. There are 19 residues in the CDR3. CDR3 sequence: CASSIRVVGRPMSKNIQYF. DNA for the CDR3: TGTGCCAGCAGCATTAGGGTGGTCGGGAGGCCGATGTCCAAAAACATTCAGTACTTC.